The source of this TCR beta chain is a study of blood T cell repertoires in COVID-19. Study details: Samples came from the United States, Italy and Spain, spanning acute and convalescent COVID-19. In each case, the material was cDNA or gDNA derived from T cells, B-cell-depleted T cells, or PBMCs.

How the authors handled the data: For nucleated cells, counts were estimated from reference gene primer amplification. This table comes from immunoSEQ multiplex PCR, and its TCRdb copy is limited to in-frame clones, with some not included. The V and J calls and clone size are taken from that table; D and trimming were inferred from the DNA. The table shows under 130,000 clones, with about 85% occurring only once. The CDR3 spans 14 residues. Trimming took 1 base from V and 5 from J, leaving 12 bases between them. Germline CDR1 reads SGHRS; CDR2 reads YFSETQ. The TCR originated in a human donor in a cohort sampled during active COVID-19. Sample: peripheral blood. The gene calls are TRBV5-1 and TRBJ2-5; tentative D call: TRBD2 (6 bases). CDR3 sequence reads: CASSLMGGQETQYF. The DNA for the CDR3 is TGCGCCAGCAGCTTGATGGGGGGTCAGGAGACCCAGTACTTC. The entire variable domain, with the rest obtained from reference TRBV5-1 and TRBJ2-5, is as follows: KAGVTQTPRYLIKTRGQQVTLSCSPISGHRSVSWYQQTPGQGLQFLFEYFSETQRNKGNFPGRFSGRQFSNSRSEMNVSTLELGDSALYLCASSLMGGQETQYFGPGTRLLVL.